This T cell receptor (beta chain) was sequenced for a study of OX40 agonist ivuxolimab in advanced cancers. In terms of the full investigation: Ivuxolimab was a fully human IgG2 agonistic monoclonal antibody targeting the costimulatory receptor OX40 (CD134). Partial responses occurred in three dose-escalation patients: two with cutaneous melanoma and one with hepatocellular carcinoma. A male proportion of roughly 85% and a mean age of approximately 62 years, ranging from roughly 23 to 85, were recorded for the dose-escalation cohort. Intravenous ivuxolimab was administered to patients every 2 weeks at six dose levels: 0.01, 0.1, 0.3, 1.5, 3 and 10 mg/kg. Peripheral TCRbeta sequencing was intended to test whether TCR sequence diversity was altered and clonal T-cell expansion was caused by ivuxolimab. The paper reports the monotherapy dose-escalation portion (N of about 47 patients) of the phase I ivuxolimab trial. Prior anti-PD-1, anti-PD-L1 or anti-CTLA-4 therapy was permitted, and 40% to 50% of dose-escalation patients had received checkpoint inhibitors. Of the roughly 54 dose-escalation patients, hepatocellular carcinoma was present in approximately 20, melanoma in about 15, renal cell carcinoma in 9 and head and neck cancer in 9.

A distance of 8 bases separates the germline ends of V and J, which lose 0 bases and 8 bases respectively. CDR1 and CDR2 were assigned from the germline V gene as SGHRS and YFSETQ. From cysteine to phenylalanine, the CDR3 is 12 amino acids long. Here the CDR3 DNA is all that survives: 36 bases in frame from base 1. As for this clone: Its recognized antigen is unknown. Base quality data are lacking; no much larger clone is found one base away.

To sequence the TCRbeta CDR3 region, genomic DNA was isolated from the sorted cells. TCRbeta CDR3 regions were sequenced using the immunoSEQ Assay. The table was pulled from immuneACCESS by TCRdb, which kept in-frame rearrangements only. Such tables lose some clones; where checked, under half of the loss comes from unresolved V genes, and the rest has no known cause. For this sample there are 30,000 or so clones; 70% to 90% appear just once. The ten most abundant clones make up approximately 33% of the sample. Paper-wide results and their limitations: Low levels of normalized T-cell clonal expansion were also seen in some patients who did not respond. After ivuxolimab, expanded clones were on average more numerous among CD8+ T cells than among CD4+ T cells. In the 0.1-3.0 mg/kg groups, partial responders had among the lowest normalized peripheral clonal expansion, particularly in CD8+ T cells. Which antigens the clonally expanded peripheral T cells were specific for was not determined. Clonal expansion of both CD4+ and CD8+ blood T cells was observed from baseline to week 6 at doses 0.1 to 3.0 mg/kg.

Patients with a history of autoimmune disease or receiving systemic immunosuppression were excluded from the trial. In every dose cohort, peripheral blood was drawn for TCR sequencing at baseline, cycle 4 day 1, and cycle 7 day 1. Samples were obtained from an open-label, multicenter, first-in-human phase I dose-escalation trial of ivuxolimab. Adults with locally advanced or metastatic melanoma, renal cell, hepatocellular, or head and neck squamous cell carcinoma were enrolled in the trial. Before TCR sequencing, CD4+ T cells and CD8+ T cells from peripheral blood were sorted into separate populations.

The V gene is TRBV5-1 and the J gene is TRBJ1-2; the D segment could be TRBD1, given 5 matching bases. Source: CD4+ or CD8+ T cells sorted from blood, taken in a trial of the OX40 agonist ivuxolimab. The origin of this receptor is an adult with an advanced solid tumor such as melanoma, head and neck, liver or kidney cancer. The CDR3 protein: CASSLEGQGYTF. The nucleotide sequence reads TGCGCCAGCAGCTTGGAGGGGCAAGGCTACACCTTC.